The 11 T cell receptor beta chains below come from one sample, sequenced in a study of regulatory T cells in long-lasting Graves disease. Assembly of TCR beta libraries relied on iRepertoire HTBI primers together with Arm-PCR of CDR3 regions. TCRdb recomputed calls from the multiplex PCR reads with MiXCR, one row per CDR3 protein. Of roughly 300,000 distinct CDR3 sequences listed, around a fifth are singletons. As for time point: persistent/refractory GD, antithyroid drugs over 5 years with positive TRAb. After RNA was extracted from PBMCs, the TCR library was made from it. The sample consisted of peripheral blood mononuclear cells (PBMCs), taken when the disease was refractory, from a patient treated with antithyroid drugs. The receptors here all came from a female donor with Graves disease.

CDR3: CASSVGGGFGQETQYF. The CDR3 bases are TGTGCCAGCAGCGTAGGGGGAGGGTTCGGCCAAGAGACCCAGTACTTC. The rearrangement joins TRBV9 to TRBJ2-5; 7 bases fit TRBD2. Germline CDR1 is SGDLS and CDR2 is YYNGEE. The CDR3 totals 16 residues. V lost 0 bases to trimming and J lost 1 base; unmatched junction nucleotides: 6.

The chain is built from TRBV6-1 and TRBJ1-6, with 8 bases matching TRBD1. Germline CDR1 and CDR2: MNHNS and SASEGT. Trimming at V came to 5 bases and at J to 10 bases, leaving 7 bases not matched to a gene. The CDR3 loop spans 14 amino acids. The CDR3, as DNA: TGTGCCAGCAGTCGAGGGACAGGCAAATCACCCCTCCACTTT. Encoded protein: CASSRGTGKSPLHF.

This clonotype was seen many times. The rearrangement uses TRBV7-9 and TRBJ1-4, with no clear D. The CDR3 has 12 residues. The V gene lost 0 bases and the J gene lost 7 bases, with 3 bases spanning the gap. From germline, CDR1 is SEHNR and CDR2 FQNEAQ (reference sequence). CDR3 residues: CASSLASEKLFF. The CDR3 DNA sequence: TGTGCCAGCAGCTTAGCGTCTGAAAAACTGTTTTTT.

The chain joins TRBV28 to TRBJ1-6, with D possibly matching TRBD1 (5 bases). This CDR3 has 14 amino acids. Germline V CDR1 and CDR2: MDHEN, SYDVKM. V was cut by 5 bases and J by 8 bases, with 13 bases left in between. DNA for the CDR3: TGTGCCAGCAGTCCGGGACCCTGGGATTCACCCCTCCACTTT. Translation: CASSPGPWDSPLHF.

This clonotype was found a few times. The genes are TRBV30 and TRBJ2-5, with 12 bases fitting TRBD2. CDR1 is GTSNPN, CDR2 SVGIG, per germline (reference sequence). This CDR3 comprises 15 residues. The J segment lost 4 bases and the V segment lost 3 bases, leaving 6 bases of the junction unmatched. The CDR3 reads CAWRTSGRVGETQYF. The CDR3 DNA reads TGTGCCTGGAGGACTAGCGGGAGAGTTGGAGAGACCCAGTACTTC.

In this sample, this clonotype turned up a few times. A much larger clone sits a single nucleotide away, making a read error possible. This chain joins TRBV20-1 and TRBJ1-4, with D maybe TRBD1 (5 bases). Germline lookup yields CDR1 DFQATT and CDR2 SNEGSKA (reference sequence). The CDR3 contains 13 residues. V gave up 3 bases and J gave up 7 bases, with 12 bases separating them. The CDR3 nucleotides are TGCAGTGCTAGGGGACGAGGTTTTGAAAAACTGTTTTTT. Its protein product is CSARGRGFEKLFF.

The chain is built from TRBV7-8 and TRBJ1-5; D remains ambiguous. The germline V and J ends were trimmed by 5 bases and 5 bases, with 16 bases remaining between them. Germline V gene data show CDR1 as SGHVS and CDR2 as FQNEAQ. This CDR3 contains 15 residues. The CDR3 DNA is TGTGCCAGCAGCCCCTTACCTGGGCGAGATCAGCCCCAGCATTTT. Its translation is CASSPLPGRDQPQHF.

In its sample, this clonotype was seen many times. Here the CDR3 reads CASSGGEQYF. The CDR3, as DNA: TGTGCCAGCAGTGGGGGCGAGCAGTACTTC. V usage is TRBV2 and J usage is TRBJ2-7; D gene unclear. Germline CDR1 reads SNHLY; CDR2 reads FYNNEI. The V end lost 4 bases, the J end lost 6 bases, and 4 bases lay between the germline ends. The CDR3 length is 10 residues.

The chain has TRBV7-2 and TRBJ1-2, with 7 positions matching TRBD1. Germline V CDR1 and CDR2: SGHTA, FQGNSA. V shed 5 bases and J 6 bases; nucleotides not matched to a gene: 12. This CDR3 has 15 residues. The CDR3 sequence: CASSPHRGYRDGYTF. For the CDR3, the DNA is TGTGCCAGCAGCCCCCACAGGGGTTATAGGGATGGCTACACCTTC.

The V gene is TRBV6-5, the J gene TRBJ1-5; D unclear. This CDR3 contains 15 residues. Germline CDR1 is MNHEY and CDR2 is SVGAGI. V was pared by 0 bases and J by 2 bases, with 8 bases between. CDR3: CASSYSHGGNQPQHF. The CDR3 DNA sequence: TGTGCCAGCAGTTACTCGCACGGTGGCAATCAGCCCCAGCATTTT.

The chain employs TRBV30 and TRBJ1-3; 8 nucleotides match TRBD1. Germline V lookup: CDR1 GTSNPN, CDR2 SVGIG (reference sequence). The CDR3 consists of 16 residues. The V gene end was trimmed by 3 bases and the J gene end by 2 bases; junction bases not matched to a gene: 9. The CDR3 spells CAWSRTGFVAGNTIYF. As DNA, the CDR3 is TGTGCCTGGAGCCGGACAGGGTTCGTAGCTGGAAACACCATATATTTT.